These 28 T cell receptor beta chains came from one sample sequenced in a study of technical replicates of blood from a few donors (dated by TCRdb to the late 2010s). Library preparation employed the immunoSEQ multiplex PCR assay. Drawn from immuneACCESS, this table holds only the in-frame rearrangements with V and J called that TCRdb kept. Clones are partly lost; checked studies trace under half to an unresolved V gene and leave the rest unexplained. The sample yields around 65,000 clones; around nine tenths were counted once. The top ten clonotypes cover less than 5% of the sample. Sequencing was performed on PBMCs. The receptors come from a human donor in good health. Some clones in this sample may be carry-over from other donors' samples.

This clone showed up just once. The chain employs TRBV4-2 and TRBJ2-1; D is uncertain. Trimming pared 4 bases from V and 6 bases from J, leaving 13 bases between. Germline V gene lookup returns CDR1 LGHNA and CDR2 YNFKEQ. This CDR3 has 14 residues. This chain's CDR3 is CASSPLEGGNEQFF. Written as DNA, the CDR3 is TGTGCCAGCAGCCCCCTGGAAGGCGGCAATGAGCAGTTCTTC.

The V and J genes are TRBV13 and TRBJ2-7; the match to TRBD1 covers 8 bases. The CDR3 has 19 residues. Trimming at V came to 1 base and at J to 2 bases, leaving 16 bases not matched to a gene. From germline, CDR1 is PRHDT and CDR2 FYEKMQ (reference sequence). The CDR3 DNA sequence: TGTGCCAGCAGCTTAGCAGGGGGCTCGGTGGCCGCTGGGCCCTACGAGCAGTACTTC. Translating gives CASSLAGGSVAAGPYEQYF.

The chain carries TRBV4-1 and TRBJ2-1; 11 bases match TRBD2. CDR1 MGHRA and CDR2 YSYEKL come from the germline V gene. This CDR3 comprises 16 residues. The J segment lost 3 bases and the V segment lost 1 base, leaving 2 bases of the junction unmatched. The CDR3 nucleotides are TGCGCCAGCAGCCAAGGACTAGCGGGATTCTACAATGAGCAGTTCTTC. It is translated as CASSQGLAGFYNEQFF.

The genes are TRBV19 and TRBJ2-1; TRBD2 aligns across 10 bases. The trim removed 5 bases at V and 0 bases at J, leaving 10 bases unmatched. There are 18 residues in the CDR3. The germline V gene has CDR1 LNHDA and CDR2 SQIVND (reference sequence). The CDR3 bases are TGTGCCAGTAGTGATTTCCTAGCGGGAGTTTTCTCCTACAATGAGCAGTTCTTC. Its translation: CASSDFLAGVFSYNEQFF.

V is TRBV4-2 and J is TRBJ2-1; 14 bases agree with TRBD2. In germline, CDR1 is LGHNA, CDR2 YNFKEQ. V trimming: 4 bases; J trimming: 10 bases; junction bases outside the gene matches: 3. The CDR3 consists of 14 residues. CDR3 nucleotides: TGTGCCAGCAGCCCGGGACTAGCGGGGGAGGAGCAGTTCTTC. Encoded protein: CASSPGLAGEEQFF.

This chain uses TRBV18 with TRBJ2-7; 9 positions match TRBD2. CDR3 size: 14 residues. The trim removed 6 bases at V and 4 bases at J, leaving 7 bases unmatched. Per the germline V gene, CDR1 is KGHSH and CDR2 is LQKENI. CDR3 residues: CASSSGSGGYEQYF. The DNA of the CDR3 is TGTGCCAGCTCCTCGGGGAGCGGGGGGTACGAGCAGTACTTC.

The table lists this clone with a count of one. V and J are TRBV18 and TRBJ1-1, with a tentative D call TRBD1 (5 bases). Germline V gene data show CDR1 as KGHSH and CDR2 as LQKENI. Trimming pared 6 bases from V and 3 bases from J, leaving 14 bases between. This CDR3 is 14 amino acids long. The CDR3 is CASSGGYLYTEAFF. Here the CDR3 DNA reads TGTGCCAGCTCCGGGGGTTACTTGTACACTGAAGCTTTCTTT. The whole variable domain, remainder taken from reference TRBV18 and TRBJ1-1, is NAGVMQNPRHLVRRRGQEARLRCSPMKGHSHVYWYRQLPEEGLKFMVYLQKENIIDESGMPKERFSAEFPKEGPSILRIQQVVRGDSAAYFCASSGGYLYTEAFFGQGTRLTVV.

DNA of the CDR3: TGCGCCAGCAGCTTGGATCCCGAAGACAGGGGACGTCAGCCCCAGCATTTT. This codes for CASSLDPEDRGRQPQHF. V is TRBV5-1 and J is TRBJ1-5; 8 bases fit TRBD1. The CDR3 consists of 17 residues. Unmatched junction bases numbered 11, after V lost 0 bases and J lost 6 bases. Germline-derived CDR1 and CDR2 are SGHRS and YFSETQ.

This clone appeared once. The chain couples TRBV5-1 to TRBJ1-1, with TRBD1 identical over 9 bases. In germline, CDR1 is SGHRS, CDR2 YFSETQ. The CDR3 is 14 residues long. The V segment lost 3 bases and the J segment 3 bases; nucleotides outside the gene matches: 3. The CDR3 DNA reads as TGCGCCAGCAGCTCGACAGGGGGTGACACTGAAGCTTTCTTT. Amino acids: CASSSTGGDTEAFF.

This rearrangement joins TRBV7-6 to TRBJ2-5; weak D call: TRBD1 (6 bases). This CDR3 has 14 amino acids. Germline CDR1 reads SGHVS; CDR2 reads FNYEAQ. V gave up 1 base and J gave up 3 bases, with 9 bases separating them. CDR3 nucleotide sequence: TGTGCCAGCAGCTTAGGAGGGGGAAAAGAGACCCAGTACTTC. Translation: CASSLGGGKETQYF.

In its sample, this clone was seen a few times. J is TRBJ2-7 and V is TRBV6-6, with unresolved D. V was clipped by 3 bases and J by 1 base, with 10 bases between them. The CDR3 runs 14 residues. Germline CDR1 and CDR2: MNHNY and SVGAGI (reference sequence). The CDR3 is CASSYMRQSYEQYF. In nucleotides, the CDR3 is TGTGCCAGCAGTTATATGAGGCAGTCCTACGAGCAGTACTTC.

The chain joins TRBV10-3 to TRBJ2-3; D not resolved. V was pared by 2 bases and J by 7 bases, with 10 bases between. The CDR3 is made up of 13 amino acids. Germline V gene sequence: CDR1 ENHRY, CDR2 SYGVKD. The CDR3 DNA reads TGTGCCATCAGTGAGGGCCTGGCAAATACGCAGTATTTT. The encoded protein is CAISEGLANTQYF.

This clone has a single count. The rearrangement uses TRBV7-8 and TRBJ2-2, with TRBD1 matching 7 bases. Germline-derived CDR1 and CDR2 are SGHVS and FQNEAQ. The CDR3 runs 16 residues. V lost 4 bases and J lost 1; bases outside the gene matches: 6. The CDR3 DNA reads TGTGCCAGCAGCTCCGACAGGGTAGTGAACACCGGGGAGCTGTTTTTT. It yields the protein CASSSDRVVNTGELFF.

This rearrangement joins TRBV2 to TRBJ1-2; D is perhaps TRBD1 (5 bases). The germline V gene has CDR1 SNHLY and CDR2 FYNNEI. V lost 2 bases and J lost 0, with 10 bases in between. This CDR3 comprises 15 residues. The CDR3 sequence: CASSEIRVTNYGYTF. The CDR3 DNA reads TGTGCCAGCAGTGAAATCAGGGTAACTAACTATGGCTACACCTTC.

The table lists this clone with a count of one. The CDR3 DNA reads TGTGCCAGCAGCGTACTAAGGGGTCAGCCCCAGCATTTT. Its protein is CASSVLRGQPQHF. The chain couples TRBV7-2 to TRBJ1-5, with D possibly TRBD1 on 5 matching bases. The V end was cut by 5 bases, the J end by 6 bases, with 11 bases between. CDR3 length equals 13 residues. Germline CDR1 and CDR2: SGHTA and FQGNSA.

The V and J genes are TRBV4-3 and TRBJ2-7; 11 bases map to TRBD2. The ends lost 3 bases at V and 3 bases at J; junction bases unmatched: 7. Germline CDR1 and CDR2: LGHNA and YSLEER. This CDR3 has 16 residues. The CDR3 DNA reads TGCGCCAGCAGCCAGTACATAGCGGGGGGGCGCTACGAGCAGTACTTC. Translating gives CASSQYIAGGRYEQYF.

V usage is TRBV2 and J usage is TRBJ2-2; the D gene is possibly TRBD1 (5 bases). This CDR3 is built from 14 residues. CDR1 SNHLY and CDR2 FYNNEI come from the germline V gene. V dropped 7 bases and J dropped 2 bases, with 11 bases sitting between them. For the CDR3, the DNA is TGTGCCAGCACCCGACAGCATAACACCGGGGAGCTGTTTTTT. Translation gives CASTRQHNTGELFF.

The V and J genes are TRBV5-5 and TRBJ1-1; 8 bases fit TRBD1. CDR1 SGHKS and CDR2 YYEKEE come from the germline V gene (reference sequence). This CDR3 contains 16 residues. Trimming removed 3 bases from V and 6 bases from J; junction bases left unmatched: 13. The CDR3 spells CASSYRGVPSFPEAFF. CDR3 bases: TGTGCCAGCAGCTACAGGGGGGTACCATCTTTCCCTGAAGCTTTCTTT.

The chain is built from TRBV10-2 and TRBJ2-7, with TRBD2 identical over 13 bases. The V and J ends lost 7 bases and 3 bases, in that order; junction bases with no gene match: 12. CDR1 is WSHSY, CDR2 SAAADI, per germline. The CDR3 is 17 amino acids. CDR3 DNA sequence: TGCGCCAGCATAGGACTAGCGGGAGAGAAGAGCGTCTACGAGCAGTACTTC. Translating it yields CASIGLAGEKSVYEQYF.

The chain combines TRBV7-8 with TRBJ2-3; 7 nucleotides agree with TRBD1. Germline CDR1 and CDR2: SGHVS and FQNEAQ. This CDR3 comprises 15 residues. V was clipped by 5 bases and J by 0 bases; unmatched bases: 5. The CDR3 here is CASSPPRGSTDTQYF. The CDR3 bases are TGTGCCAGCAGCCCCCCCAGGGGGAGCACAGATACGCAGTATTTT.

The genes are TRBV4-1 and TRBJ2-7; no clear D gene. V dropped 3 bases and J dropped 3 bases, with 12 bases sitting between them. CDR3 size: 14 residues. Per germline, CDR1 MGHRA and CDR2 YSYEKL. CDR3 amino acids: CASSQRLMNYEQYF. DNA for the CDR3: TGCGCCAGCAGCCAGAGATTAATGAACTACGAGCAGTACTTC.

The chain is built from TRBV19 and TRBJ1-4, with 8 bases lining up with TRBD1. The germline V gene encodes CDR1 LNHDA and CDR2 SQIVND (reference sequence). The CDR3 extends over 14 amino acids. V lost 3 bases, J lost 8 bases, and 5 bases stayed unmatched. For the CDR3, the DNA is TGTGCCAGTAGTATCGGGACAGGCCCCGAAAAACTGTTTTTT. Its translation is CASSIGTGPEKLFF. Full variable domain (missing parts from reference TRBV19 and TRBJ1-4): DGGITQSPKYLFRKEGQNVTLSCEQNLNHDAMYWYRQDPGQGLRLIYYSQIVNDFQKGDIAEGYSVSREKKESFPLTVTSAQKNPTAFYLCASSIGTGPEKLFFGSGTQLSVL.

The rearrangement joins TRBV5-4 to TRBJ1-6; the D gene is possibly TRBD1 (6 bases). V gave up 4 bases and J gave up 3 bases, with 14 bases separating them. This CDR3 comprises 16 residues. CDR1 and CDR2 from the germline V gene are SGHNT and YYREEE (reference sequence). The CDR3: CASSTKDSGYNSPLHF. CDR3 nucleotides: TGTGCCAGCAGCACTAAGGACAGTGGCTATAATTCACCCCTCCACTTT.

This chain joins TRBV7-8 and TRBJ2-1; 12 nucleotides line up with TRBD2. The germline gives CDR1 SGHVS, CDR2 FQNEAQ. CDR3 size: 17 residues. The V and J ends lost 5 bases and 1 base, in that order; junction bases with no gene match: 6. The CDR3, as DNA: TGTGCCAGCAGCGTGACTAGCGGGAGCCCGTCCTACAATGAGCAGTTCTTC. This translates into CASSVTSGSPSYNEQFF.

The J gene is TRBJ2-7, the V gene TRBV19; D call uncertain. The CDR3 spans 11 residues. Germline CDR1 reads LNHDA; CDR2 reads SQIVND (reference sequence). V shed 8 bases and J shed 7 bases, with 12 bases lying between them. Written as DNA, the CDR3 is TGTGCCAGTGGCCCCATTCAAGAGCAGTACTTC. Translating it yields CASGPIQEQYF.

The chain employs TRBV10-1 and TRBJ1-4; D is possibly TRBD1 (6 bases). Germline V lookup: CDR1 WNHNN, CDR2 SYGVQD (reference sequence). The CDR3 length is 15 residues. V was cut by 4 bases and J by 2 bases, with 11 bases left in between. Here the CDR3 reads CASSGGLETNEKLFF. The DNA for the CDR3 is TGCGCCAGCAGTGGGGGGCTGGAGACTAATGAAAAACTGTTTTTT.

The chain uses TRBV30 and TRBJ1-2, with 8 bases that match TRBD1. The CDR3 covers 11 residues. Germline assignment: CDR1 GTSNPN and CDR2 SVGIG (reference sequence). With 4 bases clipped from V and 7 bases from J, the junction kept 2 bases outside the gene matches. The CDR3 sequence is CAWTTGGGYTF. The CDR3 nucleotides read TGTGCCTGGACCACAGGGGGTGGCTACACCTTC.

The chain employs TRBV19 and TRBJ1-6; D is uncertain. Germline CDR1 LNHDA, CDR2 SQIVND (reference sequence). The CDR3 contains 16 residues. V lost 6 bases and J 8 bases, leaving 20 bases between the germline ends. The CDR3 protein is CASRIAGITNDSPLHF. For the CDR3, the DNA is TGTGCCAGTAGGATCGCCGGGATCACAAACGATTCACCCCTCCACTTT.